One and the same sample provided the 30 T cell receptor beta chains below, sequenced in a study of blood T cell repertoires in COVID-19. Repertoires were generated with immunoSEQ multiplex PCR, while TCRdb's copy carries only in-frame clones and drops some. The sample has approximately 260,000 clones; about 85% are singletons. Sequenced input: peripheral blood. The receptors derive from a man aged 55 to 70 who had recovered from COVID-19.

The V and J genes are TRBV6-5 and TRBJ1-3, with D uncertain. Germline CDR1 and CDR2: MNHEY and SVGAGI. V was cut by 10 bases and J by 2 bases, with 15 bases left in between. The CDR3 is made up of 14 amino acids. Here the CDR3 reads CATKPGSPGNTIYF. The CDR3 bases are TGTGCCACCAAACCAGGATCCCCTGGAAACACCATATATTTT.

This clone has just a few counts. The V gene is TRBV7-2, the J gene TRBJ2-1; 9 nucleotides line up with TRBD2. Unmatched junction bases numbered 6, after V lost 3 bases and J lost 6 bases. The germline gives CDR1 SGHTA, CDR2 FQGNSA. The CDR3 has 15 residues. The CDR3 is CASSFRLAVSNEQFF. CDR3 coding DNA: TGTGCCAGCAGCTTTCGACTAGCGGTTAGCAATGAGCAGTTCTTC.

This CDR3 reads CATSDYRGGYTF. CDR3 coding DNA: TGTGCCACCAGTGATTACAGGGGTGGCTACACCTTC. V gene TRBV24-1 combines with J gene TRBJ1-2; 7 nucleotides line up with TRBD1. The CDR3 contains 12 residues. CDR1 and CDR2 from the germline V gene are KGHDR and SFDVKD. J gave up 7 bases and V 2 bases, and 0 bases lay outside the gene matches.

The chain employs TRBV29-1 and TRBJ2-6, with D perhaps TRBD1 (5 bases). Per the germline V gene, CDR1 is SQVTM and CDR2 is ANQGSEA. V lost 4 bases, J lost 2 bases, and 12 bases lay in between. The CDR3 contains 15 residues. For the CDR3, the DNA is TGCAGCGTTGGGCCTACAGGAGCTGGGGCCAACGTCCTGACTTTC. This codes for CSVGPTGAGANVLTF.

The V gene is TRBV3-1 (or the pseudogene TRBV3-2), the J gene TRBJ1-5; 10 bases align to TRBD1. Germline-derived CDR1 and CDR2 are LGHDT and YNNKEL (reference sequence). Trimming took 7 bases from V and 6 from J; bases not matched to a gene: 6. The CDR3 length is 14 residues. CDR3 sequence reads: CASTLGQGIQPQHF. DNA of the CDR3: TGTGCCAGCACCCTGGGACAGGGGATTCAGCCCCAGCATTTT.

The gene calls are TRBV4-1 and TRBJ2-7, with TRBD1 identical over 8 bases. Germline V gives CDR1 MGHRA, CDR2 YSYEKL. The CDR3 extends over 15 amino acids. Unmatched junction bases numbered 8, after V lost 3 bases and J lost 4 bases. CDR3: CASSHPPTGVYEQYF. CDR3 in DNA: TGCGCCAGCAGCCATCCCCCGACAGGGGTTTACGAGCAGTACTTC.

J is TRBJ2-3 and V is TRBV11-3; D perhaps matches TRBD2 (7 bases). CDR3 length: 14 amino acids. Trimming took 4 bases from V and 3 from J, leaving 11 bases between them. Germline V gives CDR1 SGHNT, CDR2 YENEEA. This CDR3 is CASSSRGATDTQYF. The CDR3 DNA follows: TGTGCCAGCAGCTCTCGGGGGGCAACAGATACGCAGTATTTT. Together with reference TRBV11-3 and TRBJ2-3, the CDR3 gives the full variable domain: EAGVVQSPRYKIIEKKQPVAFWCNPISGHNTLYWYLQNLGQGPELLIRYENEEAVDDSQLPKDRFSAERLKGVDSTLKIQPAELGDSAVYLCASSSRGATDTQYFGPGTRLTVL.

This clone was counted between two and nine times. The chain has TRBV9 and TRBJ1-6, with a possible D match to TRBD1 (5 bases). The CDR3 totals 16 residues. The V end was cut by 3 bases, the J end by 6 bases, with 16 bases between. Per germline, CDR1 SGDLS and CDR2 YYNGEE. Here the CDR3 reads CASSASEGALNSPLHF. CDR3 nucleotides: TGTGCCAGCAGCGCCTCTGAAGGGGCCCTTAATTCACCCCTCCACTTT.

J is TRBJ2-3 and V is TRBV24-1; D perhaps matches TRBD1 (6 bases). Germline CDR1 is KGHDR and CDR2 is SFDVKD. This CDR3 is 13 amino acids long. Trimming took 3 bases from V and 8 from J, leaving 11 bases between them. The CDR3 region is CATSDSRGGTQYF. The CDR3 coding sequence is TGTGCCACCAGTGATAGCAGGGGTGGTACGCAGTATTTT.

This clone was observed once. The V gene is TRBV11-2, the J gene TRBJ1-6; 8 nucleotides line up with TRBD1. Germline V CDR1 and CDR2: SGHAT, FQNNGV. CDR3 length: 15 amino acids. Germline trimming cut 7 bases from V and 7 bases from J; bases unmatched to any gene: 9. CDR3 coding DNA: TGTGCCAGCACCCTGGACAGGGCGGGAAATTCACCCCTCCACTTT. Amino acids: CASTLDRAGNSPLHF.

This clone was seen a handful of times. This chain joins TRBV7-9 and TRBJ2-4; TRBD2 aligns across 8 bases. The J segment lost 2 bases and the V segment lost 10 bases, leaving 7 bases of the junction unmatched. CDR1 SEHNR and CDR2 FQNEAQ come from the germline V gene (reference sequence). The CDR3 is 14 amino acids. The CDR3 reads CATGGGASKNIQYF. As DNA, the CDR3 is TGTGCCACGGGAGGGGGGGCATCCAAAAACATTCAGTACTTC. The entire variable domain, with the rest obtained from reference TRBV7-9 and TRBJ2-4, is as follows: DTGVSQNPRHKITKRGQNVTFRCDPISEHNRLYWYRQTLGQGPEFLTYFQNEAQLEKSRLLSDRFSAERPKGSFSTLEIQRTEQGDSAMYLCATGGGASKNIQYFGAGTRLSVL.

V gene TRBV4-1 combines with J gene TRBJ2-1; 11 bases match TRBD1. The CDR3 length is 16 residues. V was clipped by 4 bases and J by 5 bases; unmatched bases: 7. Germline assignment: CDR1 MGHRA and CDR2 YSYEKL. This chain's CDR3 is CASSRAGTGGNNEQFF. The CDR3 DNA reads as TGCGCCAGCAGCCGAGCCGGGACAGGGGGTAACAATGAGCAGTTCTTC.

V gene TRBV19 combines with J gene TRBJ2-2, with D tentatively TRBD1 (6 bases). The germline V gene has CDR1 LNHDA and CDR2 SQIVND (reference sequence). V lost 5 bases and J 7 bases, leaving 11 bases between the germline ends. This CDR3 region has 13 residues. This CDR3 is CASSVTGLGELFF. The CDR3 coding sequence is TGTGCCAGTAGTGTGACAGGACTCGGGGAGCTGTTTTTT.

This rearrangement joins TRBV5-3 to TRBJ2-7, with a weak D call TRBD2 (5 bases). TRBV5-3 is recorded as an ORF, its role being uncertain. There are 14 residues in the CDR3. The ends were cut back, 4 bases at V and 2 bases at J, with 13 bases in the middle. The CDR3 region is CARSPTRGTYEQYF. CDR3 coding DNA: TGTGCCAGAAGCCCCACTAGAGGAACCTACGAGCAGTACTTC.

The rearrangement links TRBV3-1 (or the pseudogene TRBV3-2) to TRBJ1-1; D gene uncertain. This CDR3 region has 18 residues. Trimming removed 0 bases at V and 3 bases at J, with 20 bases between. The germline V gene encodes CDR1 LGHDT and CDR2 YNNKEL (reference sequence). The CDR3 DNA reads TGTGCCAGCAGCCAAGATCCTGGCGGGATCGGTCTGCACACTGAAGCTTTCTTT. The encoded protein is CASSQDPGGIGLHTEAFF.

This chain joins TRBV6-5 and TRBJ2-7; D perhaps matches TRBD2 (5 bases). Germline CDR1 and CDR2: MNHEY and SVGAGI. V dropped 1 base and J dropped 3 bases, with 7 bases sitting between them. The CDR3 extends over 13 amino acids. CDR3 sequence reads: CASSYFGDYEQYF. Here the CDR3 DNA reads TGTGCCAGCAGTTACTTCGGGGACTACGAGCAGTACTTC.

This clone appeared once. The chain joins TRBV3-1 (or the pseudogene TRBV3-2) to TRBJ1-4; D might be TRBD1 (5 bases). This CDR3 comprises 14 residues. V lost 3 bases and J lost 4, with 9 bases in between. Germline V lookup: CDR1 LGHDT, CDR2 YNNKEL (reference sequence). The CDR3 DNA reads TGTGCCAGCAGCCAGCTGACAGTTAATGAAAAACTGTTTTTT. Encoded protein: CASSQLTVNEKLFF.

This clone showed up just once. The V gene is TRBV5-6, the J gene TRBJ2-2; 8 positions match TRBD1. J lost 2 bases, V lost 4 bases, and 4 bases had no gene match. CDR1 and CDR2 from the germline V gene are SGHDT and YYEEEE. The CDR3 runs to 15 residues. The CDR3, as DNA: TGTGCCAGCAGCGGAGGACAGGGCAACACCGGGGAGCTGTTTTTT. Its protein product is CASSGGQGNTGELFF.

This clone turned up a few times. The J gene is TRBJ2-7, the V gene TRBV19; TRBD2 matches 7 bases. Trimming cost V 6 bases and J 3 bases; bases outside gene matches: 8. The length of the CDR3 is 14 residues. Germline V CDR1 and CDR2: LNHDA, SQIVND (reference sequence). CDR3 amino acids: CASRKGTKDYEQYF. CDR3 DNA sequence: TGTGCCAGTAGAAAAGGGACTAAGGACTACGAGCAGTACTTC.

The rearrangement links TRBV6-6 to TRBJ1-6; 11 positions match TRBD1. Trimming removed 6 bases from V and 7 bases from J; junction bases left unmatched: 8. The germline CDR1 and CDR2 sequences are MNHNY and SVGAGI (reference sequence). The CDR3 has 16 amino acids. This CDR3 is CASRKGQGGLNSPLHF. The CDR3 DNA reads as TGTGCCAGCAGGAAGGGACAGGGGGGGTTAAATTCACCCCTCCACTTT.

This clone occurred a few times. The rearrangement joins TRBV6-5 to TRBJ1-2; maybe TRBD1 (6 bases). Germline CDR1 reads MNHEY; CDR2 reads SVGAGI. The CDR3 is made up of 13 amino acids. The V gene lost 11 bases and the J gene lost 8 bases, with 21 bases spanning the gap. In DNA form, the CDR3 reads TGTGCCGCAAGGGGCCAAACAGGGAAGGGCTACACCTTC. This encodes CAARGQTGKGYTF.

For the CDR3, the DNA is TGTGCCAGCAGCATCTCGGGACAGAACTACAATGAGCAGTTCTTC. This translates into CASSISGQNYNEQFF. The chain uses TRBV5-5 and TRBJ2-1; 7 nucleotides align to TRBD1. Trimming cost V 4 bases and J 3 bases; bases outside gene matches: 7. CDR3 length equals 15 residues. CDR1 is SGHKS and CDR2 is YYEKEE in the germline V gene (reference sequence).

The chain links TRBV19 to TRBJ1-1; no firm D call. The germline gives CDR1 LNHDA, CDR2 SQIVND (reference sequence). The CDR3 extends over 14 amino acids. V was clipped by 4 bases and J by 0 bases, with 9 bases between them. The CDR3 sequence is CASSTPFVNTEAFF. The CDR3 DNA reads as TGTGCCAGTAGTACCCCCTTTGTGAACACTGAAGCTTTCTTT.

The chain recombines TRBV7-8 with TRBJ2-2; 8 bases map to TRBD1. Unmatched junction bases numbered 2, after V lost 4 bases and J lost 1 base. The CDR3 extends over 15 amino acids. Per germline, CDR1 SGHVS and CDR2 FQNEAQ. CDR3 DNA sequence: TGTGCCAGCAGCTCGGACAGGGAGAACACCGGGGAGCTGTTTTTT. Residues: CASSSDRENTGELFF.

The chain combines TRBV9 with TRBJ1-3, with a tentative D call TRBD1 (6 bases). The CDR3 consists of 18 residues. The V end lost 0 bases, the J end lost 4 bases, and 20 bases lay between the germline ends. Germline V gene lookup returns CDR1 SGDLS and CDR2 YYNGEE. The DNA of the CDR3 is TGTGCCAGCAGCGTAGACCCACTCGGTAGGGGGTACGGAAACACCATATATTTT. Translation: CASSVDPLGRGYGNTIYF.

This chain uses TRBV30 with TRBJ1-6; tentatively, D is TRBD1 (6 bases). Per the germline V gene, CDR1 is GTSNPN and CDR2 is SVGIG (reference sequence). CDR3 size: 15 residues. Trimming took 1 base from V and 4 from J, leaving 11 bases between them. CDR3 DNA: TGTGCCTGGAGTGAGCAAGGGGGATATAATTCACCCCTCCACTTT. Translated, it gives CAWSEQGGYNSPLHF.

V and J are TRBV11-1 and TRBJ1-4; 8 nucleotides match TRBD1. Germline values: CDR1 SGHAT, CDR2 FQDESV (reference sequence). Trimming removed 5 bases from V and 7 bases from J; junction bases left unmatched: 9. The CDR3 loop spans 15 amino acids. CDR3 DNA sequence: TGTGCCAGCAGCCCCCGGACAGGGAACGGTGAAAAACTGTTTTTT. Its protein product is CASSPRTGNGEKLFF.

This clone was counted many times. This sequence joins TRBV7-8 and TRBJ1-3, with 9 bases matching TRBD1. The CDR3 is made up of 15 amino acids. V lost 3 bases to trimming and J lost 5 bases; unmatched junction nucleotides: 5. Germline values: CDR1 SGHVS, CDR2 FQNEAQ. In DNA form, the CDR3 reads TGTGCCAGCAGCTTCACCGGGACAGGGCGAAACACCATATATTTT. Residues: CASSFTGTGRNTIYF. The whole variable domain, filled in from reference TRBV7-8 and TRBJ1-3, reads GAGVSQSPRYKVAKRGQDVALRCDPISGHVSLFWYQQALGQGPEFLTYFQNEAQLDKSGLPSDRFFAERPEGSVSTLKIQRTQQEDSAVYLCASSFTGTGRNTIYFGEGSWLTVV.

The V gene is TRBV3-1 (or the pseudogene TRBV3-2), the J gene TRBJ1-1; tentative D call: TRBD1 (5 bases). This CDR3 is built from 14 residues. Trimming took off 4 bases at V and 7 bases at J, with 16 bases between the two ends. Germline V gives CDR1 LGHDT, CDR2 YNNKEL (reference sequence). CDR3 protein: CASSRTGATGEAFF. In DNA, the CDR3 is TGTGCCAGCAGCCGCACTGGGGCGACGGGTGAAGCTTTCTTT.

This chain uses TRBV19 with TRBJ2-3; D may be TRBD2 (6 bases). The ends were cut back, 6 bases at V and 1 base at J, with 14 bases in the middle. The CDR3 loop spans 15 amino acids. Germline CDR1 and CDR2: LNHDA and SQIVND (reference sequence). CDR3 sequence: CASSQGPGGTDTQYF. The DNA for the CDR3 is TGTGCCAGTAGCCAAGGCCCGGGGGGCACAGATACGCAGTATTTT. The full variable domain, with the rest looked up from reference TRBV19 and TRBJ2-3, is DGGITQSPKYLFRKEGQNVTLSCEQNLNHDAMYWYRQDPGQGLRLIYYSQIVNDFQKGDIAEGYSVSREKKESFPLTVTSAQKNPTAFYLCASSQGPGGTDTQYFGPGTRLTVL.